The entry that follows covers one T cell receptor (beta chain) sequence. This sample was included in a study of blood T cells in healthy people across ages. The V segment lost 0 bases and the J segment 3 bases; nucleotides outside the gene matches: 5. This CDR3 has 16 residues. Germline CDR1 and CDR2: ENHRY and SYGVKD. A J-beta primer mix and a sample-barcoded 5' primer were used in a second PCR of about 7 to 12 cycles. One entry per CDR3 protein results from TCRdb running MiXCR on the 5' RACE reads. The sample contains about 650,000 distinct CDR3 sequences, around 32% of which appear only once. V and J are TRBV10-3 and TRBJ1-5; 7 bases align to TRBD1. This TCR came from a woman of 80 years or more in good health. The sequenced sample consisted of blood. Here the CDR3 reads CAISESRQGVNQPQHF. The CDR3 DNA sequence: TGTGCCATCAGTGAGTCGAGGCAGGGGGTCAATCAGCCCCAGCATTTT.